One and the same sample provided the 4 T cell receptor beta chains below, sequenced in a study of blood T cell repertoires in COVID-19. The protocol was immunoSEQ multiplex PCR, while the TCRdb copy is restricted to in-frame clones and leaves out a portion. The top ten hold approximately 5.4% of the sample, which has over 85,000 clones, 87% seen once. The specimen was peripheral blood. These receptors all stem from a woman aged 45-59 years with COVID-19, enrolled during active disease.

This clone has just a few counts. This chain's CDR3 is CAITGGNYGYTF. CDR3 nucleotide sequence: TGTGCCATCACTGGGGGCAACTATGGCTACACCTTC. The V and J genes are TRBV10-3 and TRBJ1-2, with D possibly being TRBD1 (6 bases). The germline gives CDR1 ENHRY, CDR2 SYGVKD. CDR3 length: 12 residues. Trimming shortened V by 7 bases and J by 2 bases, and 8 bases separated the two germline ends.

There are many counts of this clone. This chain uses TRBV30 with TRBJ1-4; D ambiguous. The V gene lost 0 bases and the J gene lost 0 bases, with 11 bases spanning the gap. Germline V gene data show CDR1 as GTSNPN and CDR2 as SVGIG (reference sequence). This CDR3 comprises 16 residues. Here the CDR3 DNA reads TGTGCCTGGAGTGTTGGCTCGGGAGCAACTAATGAAAAACTGTTTTTT. This encodes CAWSVGSGATNEKLFF.

This clone was recorded a few times. The chain employs TRBV27 and TRBJ2-2; 7 nucleotides match TRBD2. With 3 bases clipped from V and 7 bases from J, the junction kept 8 bases outside the gene matches. Germline-derived CDR1 and CDR2 are MNHEY and SMNVEV (reference sequence). The CDR3 runs to 15 residues. The CDR3: CASSFFTSANGELFF. The CDR3 DNA reads TGTGCCAGCAGTTTTTTTACTAGCGCAAACGGGGAGCTGTTTTTT.

The J gene is TRBJ1-2, the V gene TRBV28; 7 bases are shared with TRBD1. The CDR3 covers 14 residues. Germline loops: CDR1 MDHEN, CDR2 SYDVKM. Germline trimming cut 4 bases from V and 5 bases from J; bases unmatched to any gene: 7. Written as DNA, the CDR3 is TGTGCCAGCAGTTCCCCCCCAGGGGGTTATGGCTACACCTTC. This sequence encodes CASSSPPGGYGYTF.